This TCR beta chain was sequenced in a study of T cell responses to AZD1222 COVID-19 vaccine (dated by TCRdb to about 2021). General notes on the study: AZD1222 recipients given second doses at about 4 weeks or at about 12 weeks were pooled, since spike-specific TCR depth and breadth were not found to differ between the two schedules. TCR sequencing covered 230 to 250 trial participants: nearly 210 given two doses of AZD1222 and about 26 given two doses of MenACWY control vaccine. Enrollment into the trials was organized by age into subgroups of 18-55, 56-69 and 70-plus years, and those subgroups contained roughly 150, 30 and 60 TCR-sequenced participants, respectively.

On the study overall, not on this receptor specifically: Participants were mostly white British, with more females than males. The authors suggested clonal diversity may have been underestimated. Because no day 14 peak-response samples were available, the repertoires could be characterized only after the peak T cell response. The whole spike protein was spanned by vaccine-associated CD4 TCRs, and dominant responses were seen in regions 160-218 and 743-854. Conclusions about previously exposed vaccinees are limited because only 6 or 7 AZD1222 recipients were SARS-CoV-2 seropositive at baseline. Nearly half of unique spike-specific TCRs reportedly recognized epitopes outside regions mutated in the B.1.351 and B.1.1.7 variants. In the small 56-69-year group, the increase in depth fell short of significance, most likely because of low power. Spike-specific TCR breadth and depth rose significantly after two AZD1222 doses compared with day 0 and with MenACWY recipients.

As concerns this clone: Which antigen it targets is not known. Per-nucleotide qualities are absent, and no much larger clonotype sits a single base away.

The time point label here, explained by the study, means: baseline before first vaccination. Samples from vaccinated people were obtained from the UK trials COV001 and COV002, which included a single-blind randomized controlled phase 2/3 trial of AZD1222 (ChAdOx1 nCoV-19) in healthy adults. For TCRbeta chain sequencing, PBMC samples from trial participants were taken at day 0 and at day 28 after the second dose. Taken from the germline V gene, the CDR1 and CDR2 loops are SGHNT and YENEEA. CDR3 length: 16 amino acids, cysteine to phenylalanine. Kept here is only the CDR3 DNA, which spans 48 bases and is read in frame from base 1. Compared with germline, V lacks 1 base and J lacks 5 bases; bases without a gene match: 5. The CDR3 regions of human TCRbeta chains were analyzed by immunosequencing. Per the source publication's procedure: TCRs in the repertoires were compared against a reference library of SARS-CoV-2-specific TCRs that had been generated with the MIRA antigen-specificity platform. Breadth meant the fraction of unique TCRs that were SARS-CoV-2-associated, whereas depth meant the fraction of total T cells that were SARS-CoV-2-associated. Using the MIRA data, each spike-specific TCR was assigned both to the spike region to which the TCR was reactive and to a CD4 or CD8 class. Log10-transformed breadth and depth values were compared by one-way ANOVA with Sidak's multiple comparisons tests. TCRdb took this table from immuneACCESS and kept in-frame rearrangements with V and J called. Such tables lack part of the clones; where checked against another copy, unresolved V genes explain under half of the gap, and the rest is unexplained. D and trimming were read from the DNA, whereas the V and J calls and clone size are those reported in that table. Present in this sample are around 100,000 clones, around 94% of which were seen just once. The ten largest clones take up about 2.2% of the sample.

The sequence came from an adult in good health. The sequencing here drew on peripheral blood, taken on day 0 of AZD1222 vaccination. The chain employs TRBV11-3 and TRBJ1-1; TRBD1 lines up with 12 middle nucleotides. Here is the DNA: TGTGCCAGCAGCTTAGTTGGGACAGGGGGCGGGACTGAAGCTTTCTTT. Translated, this is CASSLVGTGGGTEAFF.